The 6 T cell receptor beta chains reported below all come from one sample, sequenced in a study of cytomegalovirus exposure and HLA in healthy donors. This PCR relied on a set of 60 Vbeta primers and 13 Jbeta primers. Here immunoSEQ multiplex PCR was the method, and the copy in TCRdb shows in-frame clones only, minus some. The sample has about 120,000 clones, over 75% seen once. The specimen sequenced was PBMCs. The receptors come from a man younger than 35 in good health and CMV-seropositive.

The chain uses TRBV25-1 and TRBJ2-5, with 9 bases identical to TRBD2. J lost 3 bases, V lost 3 bases, and 2 bases had no gene match. The CDR3 runs to 14 residues. Looked up from germline, CDR1 is MGHDK and CDR2 is SYGVNS. This chain's CDR3 is CASSEGGGEETQYF. DNA for the CDR3: TGTGCCAGCAGTGAGGGCGGGGGGGAAGAGACCCAGTACTTC.

The chain uses TRBV5-1 and TRBJ2-3, with 7 bases identical to TRBD2. J was trimmed by 0 bases and V by 1 base; bases with no gene match: 8. The CDR3 totals 17 residues. Germline V gives CDR1 SGHRS, CDR2 YFSETQ. The CDR3, as DNA: TGCGCCAGCAGCTTGCGACAGCTAGCGGTTAGCACAGATACGCAGTATTTT. Translating gives CASSLRQLAVSTDTQYF.

The V gene is TRBV13, the J gene TRBJ2-7, with a tentative D call TRBD2 (5 bases). The germline gives CDR1 PRHDT, CDR2 FYEKMQ (reference sequence). V lost 4 bases and J lost 1, with 11 bases in between. The length of the CDR3 is 14 residues. CDR3 residues: CASSSAEGSYEQYF. CDR3 bases: TGTGCCAGCAGCTCCGCAGAGGGATCCTACGAGCAGTACTTC.

This chain joins TRBV19 and TRBJ1-6, with 8 nucleotides matching TRBD1. With 5 bases clipped from V and 7 bases from J, the junction kept 7 bases outside the gene matches. Germline V gene lookup returns CDR1 LNHDA and CDR2 SQIVND (reference sequence). This CDR3 comprises 15 residues. CDR3 protein: CASSPRGLGNSPLHF. CDR3 nucleotide sequence: TGTGCCAGTAGTCCCAGGGGGCTCGGGAATTCACCCCTCCACTTT.

J is TRBJ2-1 and V is TRBV6-1; the match to TRBD1 covers 9 bases. CDR1 is MNHNS and CDR2 is SASEGT in the germline V gene. Trimming removed 8 bases from V and 5 bases from J; junction bases left unmatched: 7. This CDR3 spans 14 amino acids. This CDR3 is CASDDRGVNNEQFF. CDR3 DNA: TGTGCCAGCGATGACAGGGGGGTGAACAATGAGCAGTTCTTC.

Concerning this clone: Other DNA sequences within the sample encode an identical CDR3. The J gene is TRBJ1-4, the V gene TRBV30; D ambiguous. The CDR3 runs to 11 residues. Germline CDR1 is GTSNPN and CDR2 is SVGIG (reference sequence). V lost 2 bases, J lost 4 bases, and 2 bases lay in between. The CDR3 DNA sequence: TGTGCCTGGAGTCATAATGAAAAACTGTTTTTT. The encoded protein is CAWSHNEKLFF.